The clone carrying this T cell receptor (beta chain) was counted only a few times. Antigen specificity is unknown. Each CDR3 protein is one row after TCRdb ran MiXCR on the reads. The sample includes a few hundred thousand distinct CDR3 sequences, roughly 43% of them seen just once. The data are from a study of T cell repertoires in cytomegalovirus infection. CDR3 length: 16 amino acids. The V gene's germline CDR1 is SGHAT and CDR2 FQNNGV. V was cut by 0 bases and J by 5 bases, with 16 bases left in between. This specimen was cultured PBMCs, taken from culture after CMV antigen stimulation. The sequence was collected from a human donor in good health (CMV status not recorded). Some clones in this sample may be carry-over from other donors' samples. The genes are TRBV11-2 and TRBJ2-5; perhaps D is TRBD1 or TRBD2 (5 bases each). This chain's CDR3 is CASSLESVGGWETQYF. The CDR3 coding sequence is TGTGCCAGCAGCTTAGAATCGGTTGGGGGATGGGAGACCCAGTACTTC.